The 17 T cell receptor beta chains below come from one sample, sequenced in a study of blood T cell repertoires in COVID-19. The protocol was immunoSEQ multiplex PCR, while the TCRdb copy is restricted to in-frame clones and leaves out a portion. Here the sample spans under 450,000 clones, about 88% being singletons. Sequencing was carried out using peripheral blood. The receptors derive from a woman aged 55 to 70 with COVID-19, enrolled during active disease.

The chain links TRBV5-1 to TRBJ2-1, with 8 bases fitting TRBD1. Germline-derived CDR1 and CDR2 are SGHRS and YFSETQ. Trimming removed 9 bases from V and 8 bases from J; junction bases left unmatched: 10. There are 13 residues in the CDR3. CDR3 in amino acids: CATSRDRLDEQFF. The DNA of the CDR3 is TGCGCCACCTCCCGGGACAGGTTGGATGAGCAGTTCTTC. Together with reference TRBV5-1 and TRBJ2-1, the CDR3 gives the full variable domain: KAGVTQTPRYLIKTRGQQVTLSCSPISGHRSVSWYQQTPGQGLQFLFEYFSETQRNKGNFPGRFSGRQFSNSRSEMNVSTLELGDSALYLCATSRDRLDEQFFGPGTRLTVL.

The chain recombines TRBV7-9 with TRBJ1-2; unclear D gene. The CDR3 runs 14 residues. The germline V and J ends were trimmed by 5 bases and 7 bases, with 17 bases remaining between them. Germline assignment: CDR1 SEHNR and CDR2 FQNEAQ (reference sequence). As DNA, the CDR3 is TGTGCCAGCAGCATTTCTGGTGACTCCCTTGGCTACACCTTC. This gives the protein CASSISGDSLGYTF.

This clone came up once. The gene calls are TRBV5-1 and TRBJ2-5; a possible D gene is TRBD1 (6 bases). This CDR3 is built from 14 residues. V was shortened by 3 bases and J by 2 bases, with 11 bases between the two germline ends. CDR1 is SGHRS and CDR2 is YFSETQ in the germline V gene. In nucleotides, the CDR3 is TGCGCCAGCAGCTCAGGACAGAGACAAGAGACCCAGTACTTC. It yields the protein CASSSGQRQETQYF.

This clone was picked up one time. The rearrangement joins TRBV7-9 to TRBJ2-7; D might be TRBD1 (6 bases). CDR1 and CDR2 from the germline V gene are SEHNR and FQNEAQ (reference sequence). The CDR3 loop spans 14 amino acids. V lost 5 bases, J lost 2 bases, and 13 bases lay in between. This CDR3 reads CASSHPGHPYEQYF. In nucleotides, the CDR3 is TGTGCCAGCAGCCACCCGGGACACCCCTACGAGCAGTACTTC.

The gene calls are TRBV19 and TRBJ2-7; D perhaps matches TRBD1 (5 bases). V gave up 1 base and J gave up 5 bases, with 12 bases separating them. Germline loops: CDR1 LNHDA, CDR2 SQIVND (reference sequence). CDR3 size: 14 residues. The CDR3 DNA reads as TGTGCCAGTAGTATAGGGACAAGTGTGAACGAGCAGTACTTC. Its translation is CASSIGTSVNEQYF.

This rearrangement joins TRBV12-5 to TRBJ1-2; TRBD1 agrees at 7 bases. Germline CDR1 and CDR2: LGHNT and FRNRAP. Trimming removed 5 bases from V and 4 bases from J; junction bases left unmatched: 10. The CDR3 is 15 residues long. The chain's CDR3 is CASGPGGTATYGYTF. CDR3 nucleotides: TGTGCTAGTGGTCCGGGAGGGACAGCAACCTATGGCTACACCTTC.

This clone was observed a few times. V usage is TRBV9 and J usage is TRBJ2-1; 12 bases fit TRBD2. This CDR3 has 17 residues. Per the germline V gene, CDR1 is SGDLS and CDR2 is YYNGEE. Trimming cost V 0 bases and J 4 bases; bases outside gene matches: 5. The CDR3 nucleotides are TGTGCCAGCAGCGTAGAGGCTAGCGGGGGGGGTTACAATGAGCAGTTCTTC. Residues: CASSVEASGGGYNEQFF.

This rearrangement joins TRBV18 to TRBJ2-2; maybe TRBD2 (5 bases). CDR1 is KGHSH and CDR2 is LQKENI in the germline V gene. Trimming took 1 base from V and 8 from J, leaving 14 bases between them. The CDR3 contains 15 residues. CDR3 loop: CASSPLSGDSGELFF. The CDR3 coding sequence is TGTGCCAGCTCACCACTTTCCGGGGATTCTGGGGAGCTGTTTTTT. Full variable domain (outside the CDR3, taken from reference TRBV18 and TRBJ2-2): NAGVMQNPRHLVRRRGQEARLRCSPMKGHSHVYWYRQLPEEGLKFMVYLQKENIIDESGMPKERFSAEFPKEGPSILRIQQVVRGDSAAYFCASSPLSGDSGELFFGEGSRLTVL.

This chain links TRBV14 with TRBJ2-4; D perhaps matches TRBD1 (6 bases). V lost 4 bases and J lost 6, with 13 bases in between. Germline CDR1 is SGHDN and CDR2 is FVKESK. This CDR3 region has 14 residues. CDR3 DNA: TGTGCCAGCAGCCTTATACAGGGTGTAAACATTCAGTACTTC. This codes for CASSLIQGVNIQYF.

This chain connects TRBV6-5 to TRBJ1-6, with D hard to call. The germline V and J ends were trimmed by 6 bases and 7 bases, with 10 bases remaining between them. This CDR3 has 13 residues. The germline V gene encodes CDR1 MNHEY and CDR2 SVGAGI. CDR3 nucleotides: TGTGCCAGCAGAGCTCGATACAATTCACCCCTCCACTTT. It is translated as CASRARYNSPLHF.

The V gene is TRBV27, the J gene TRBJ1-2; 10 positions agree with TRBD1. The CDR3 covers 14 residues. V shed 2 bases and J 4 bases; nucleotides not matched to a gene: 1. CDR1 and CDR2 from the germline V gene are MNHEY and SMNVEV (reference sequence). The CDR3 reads CASSLDRGLYGYTF. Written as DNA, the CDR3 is TGTGCCAGCAGTTTAGACAGGGGGCTCTATGGCTACACCTTC.

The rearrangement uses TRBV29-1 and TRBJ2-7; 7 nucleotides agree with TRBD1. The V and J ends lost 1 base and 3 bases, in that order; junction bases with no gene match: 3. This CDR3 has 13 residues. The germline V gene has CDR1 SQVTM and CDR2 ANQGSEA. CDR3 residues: CSVEATGFYEQYF. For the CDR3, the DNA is TGCAGCGTTGAAGCGACAGGGTTCTACGAGCAGTACTTC.

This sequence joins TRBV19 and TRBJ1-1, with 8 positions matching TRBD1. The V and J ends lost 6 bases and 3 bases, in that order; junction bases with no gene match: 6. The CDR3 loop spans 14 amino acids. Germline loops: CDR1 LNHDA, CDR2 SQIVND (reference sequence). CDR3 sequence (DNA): TGTGCCAGTAGAGTGACAGGGGACCACACTGAAGCTTTCTTT. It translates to CASRVTGDHTEAFF.

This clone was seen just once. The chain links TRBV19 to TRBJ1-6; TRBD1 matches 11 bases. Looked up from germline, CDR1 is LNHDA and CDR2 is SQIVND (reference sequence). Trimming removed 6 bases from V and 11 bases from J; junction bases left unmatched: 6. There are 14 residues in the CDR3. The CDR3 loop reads CASSLGQGDTPLHF. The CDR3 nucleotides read TGTGCCAGTAGCCTGGGACAGGGGGACACACCCCTCCACTTT.

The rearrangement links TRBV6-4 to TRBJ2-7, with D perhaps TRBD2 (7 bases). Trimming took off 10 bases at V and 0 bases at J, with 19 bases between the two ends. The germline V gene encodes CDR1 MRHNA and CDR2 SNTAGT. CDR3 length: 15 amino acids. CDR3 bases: TGTGCCACCCCGATGGGGGGGCACTTCTCCTACGAGCAGTACTTC. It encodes CATPMGGHFSYEQYF.

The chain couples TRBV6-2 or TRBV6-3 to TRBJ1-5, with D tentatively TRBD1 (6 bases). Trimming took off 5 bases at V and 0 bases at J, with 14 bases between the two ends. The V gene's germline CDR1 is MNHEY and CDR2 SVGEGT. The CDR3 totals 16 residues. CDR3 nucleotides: TGTGCCAGCAGTCTAGGGACACTGTATAGCAATCAGCCCCAGCATTTT. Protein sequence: CASSLGTLYSNQPQHF.

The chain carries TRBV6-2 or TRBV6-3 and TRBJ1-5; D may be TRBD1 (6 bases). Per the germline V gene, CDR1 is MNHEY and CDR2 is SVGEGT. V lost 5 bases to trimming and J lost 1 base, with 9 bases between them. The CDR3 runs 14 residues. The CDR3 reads CASSRTASNQPQHF. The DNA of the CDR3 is TGTGCCAGCAGTCGGACAGCGAGCAATCAGCCCCAGCATTTT.